The present TCR beta chain was sequenced within a study of shared clonotypes between healthy human individuals. There are 14 residues in the CDR3. CDR1 is MGHDK, CDR2 SYGVNS, per germline. The germline V and J ends were trimmed by 4 bases and 2 bases, with 12 bases remaining between them. At deep level, the assay was performed. TCRdb keeps only in-frame clones here, not all; method: immunoSEQ multiplex PCR. The table includes about 500,000 clones, roughly three quarters detected once. The clonotype comes from a woman in her forties in good health. Some clones in this sample may be carry-over from other donors' samples. The V call is TRBV25-1, the J call TRBJ2-7; D may be TRBD1 (6 bases). The sample taken for sequencing was PBMCs. CDR3 amino acids: CASSVEQGPYEQYF. The CDR3 DNA is TGTGCCAGCAGTGTGGAACAGGGTCCCTACGAGCAGTACTTC.